The clone carrying this T cell receptor beta chain occurred once. The entry originates in a study of shared clonotypes between healthy human individuals. Repertoires were generated with immunoSEQ multiplex PCR, while TCRdb's copy carries only in-frame clones and drops some. The sample shows under 2,500,000 clones, 95% of them seen only once. Germline CDR1 reads SGHDT; CDR2 reads YYEEEE. Trimming cost V 7 bases and J 6 bases, with 11 bases left between them. The CDR3 covers 12 residues. The receptor was derived from a man aged 18 to 29 in good health. The sequencing input was naive CD4+ T cells sorted from blood. This sample's subset: CD45RA+ positively selected. The genes are TRBV5-6 and TRBJ2-1; the D gene is possibly TRBD1 (6 bases). The CDR3 DNA follows: TGTGCCAGCTTCGGACAGATCAATGAGCAGTTCTTC. This sequence encodes CASFGQINEQFF.